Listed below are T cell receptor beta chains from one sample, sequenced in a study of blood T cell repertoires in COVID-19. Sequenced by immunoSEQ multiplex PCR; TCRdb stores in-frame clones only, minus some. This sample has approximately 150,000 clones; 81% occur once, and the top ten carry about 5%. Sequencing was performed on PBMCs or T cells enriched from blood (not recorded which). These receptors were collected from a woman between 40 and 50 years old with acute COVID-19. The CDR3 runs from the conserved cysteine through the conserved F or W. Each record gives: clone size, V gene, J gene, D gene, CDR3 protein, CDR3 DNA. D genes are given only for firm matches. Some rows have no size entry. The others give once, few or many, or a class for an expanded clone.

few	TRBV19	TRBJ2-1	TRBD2	CASTPYGTSVYNEQFF	TGTGCCAGTACCCCCTACGGGACTAGCGTCTACAATGAGCAGTTCTTC
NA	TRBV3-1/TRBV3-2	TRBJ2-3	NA	CASSQDFGGRDTQYF	TGTGCCAGCAGCCAAGATTTTGGCGGGCGGGATACGCAGTATTTT
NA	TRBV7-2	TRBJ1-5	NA	CASSPIQGNYQPQHF	TGTGCCAGCAGCCCAATTCAGGGGAACTATCAGCCCCAGCATTTT
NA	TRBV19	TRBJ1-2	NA	CASSIAGTWSYGYTF	TGTGCCAGTAGTATAGCGGGGACTTGGTCCTATGGCTACACCTTC
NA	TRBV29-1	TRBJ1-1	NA	CSVEEVGARAFF	TGCAGCGTTGAAGAGGTGGGGGCCAGAGCTTTCTTT
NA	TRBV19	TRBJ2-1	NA	CASSWGRYNEQFF	TGTGCCAGTAGCTGGGGGCGCTACAATGAGCAGTTCTTC
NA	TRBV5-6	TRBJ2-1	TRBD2	CASSSIGTSPGYNEQFF	TGTGCCAGCAGCTCGATAGGGACTAGCCCGGGTTACAATGAGCAGTTCTTC
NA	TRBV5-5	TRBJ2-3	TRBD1	CASSRTGGTDTQYF	TGTGCCAGCAGCCGGACAGGGGGGACAGATACGCAGTATTTT
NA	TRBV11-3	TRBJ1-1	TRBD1	CASSLGSGRGDTEAFF	TGTGCCAGCAGCTTGGGTTCTGGCAGGGGGGACACTGAAGCTTTCTTT
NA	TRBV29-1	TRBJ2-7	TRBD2	CSAGEGSSYEQYF	TGCAGCGCCGGGGAGGGGAGTTCCTACGAGCAGTACTTC
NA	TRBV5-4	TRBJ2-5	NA	CASSGARGGKETQYF	TGTGCCAGCAGCGGGGCTAGGGGGGGAAAAGAGACCCAGTACTTC
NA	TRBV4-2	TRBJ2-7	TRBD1	CASSQGDSSYEQYF	TGTGCCAGCAGCCAAGGGGACAGTTCCTACGAGCAGTACTTC
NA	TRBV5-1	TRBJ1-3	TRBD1	CASSPQGSGNTIYF	TGCGCCAGCAGTCCACAGGGGAGCGGAAACACCATATATTTT
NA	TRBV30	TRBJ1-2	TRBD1	CAWSVGTGDYGYTF	TGTGCCTGGAGTGTTGGGACAGGGGACTATGGCTACACCTTC
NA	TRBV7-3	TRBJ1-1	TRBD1	CASSLFGQGNTEAFF	TGTGCCAGCAGCTTATTCGGACAGGGGAACACTGAAGCTTTCTTT
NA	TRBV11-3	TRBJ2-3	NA	CASSLGVTTDTQYF	TGTGCCAGCAGCTTAGGAGTTACCACAGATACGCAGTATTTT
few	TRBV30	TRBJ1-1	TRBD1	CAWSVLGQGAEAFF	TGTGCCTGGAGTGTATTAGGGCAGGGGGCTGAAGCTTTCTTT
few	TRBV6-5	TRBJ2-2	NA	CASLPQVSGELFF	TGTGCCAGCCTTCCCCAGGTTTCCGGGGAGCTGTTTTTT
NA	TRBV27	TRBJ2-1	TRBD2	CASSPPSGSYNEQFF	TGTGCCAGCAGTCCACCTAGCGGGAGCTACAATGAGCAGTTCTTC
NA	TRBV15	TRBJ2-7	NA	CATSREGPISEQYF	TGTGCCACCAGCAGAGAGGGGCCCATTTCAGAGCAGTACTTC
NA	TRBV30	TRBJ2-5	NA	CAWSDRVETQYF	TGTGCCTGGAGTGACAGGGTCGAGACCCAGTACTTC
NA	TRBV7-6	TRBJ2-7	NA	CASSPQDRTDEQYF	TGTGCCAGCAGCCCCCAGGACAGAACCGACGAGCAGTACTTC
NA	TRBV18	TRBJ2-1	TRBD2	CASSPLQTSGTYGQFF	TGTGCCAGCTCACCCCTCCAGACTAGCGGGACCTATGGACAGTTCTTC
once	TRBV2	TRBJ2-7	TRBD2	CASSGLPSGRGEQYF	TGTGCCAGCAGTGGCTTGCCTAGCGGGAGGGGCGAGCAGTACTTC
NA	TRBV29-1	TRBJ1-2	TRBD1	CSVQGARTLYGYTF	TGCAGCGTGCAGGGGGCCCGGACCCTCTATGGCTACACCTTC
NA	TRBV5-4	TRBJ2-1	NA	CASSLGASPYNEQFF	TGTGCCAGCAGCTTGGGTGCTAGTCCCTACAATGAGCAGTTCTTC
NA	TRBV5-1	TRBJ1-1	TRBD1	CASSPGTGVEAFF	TGCGCCAGCAGCCCCGGGACAGGGGTTGAAGCTTTCTTT
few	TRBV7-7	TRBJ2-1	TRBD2	CASSLGLARPYNEQFF	TGTGCTAGCAGCTTAGGACTAGCGCGGCCCTACAATGAGCAGTTCTTC
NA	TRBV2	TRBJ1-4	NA	CASYGSEKLFF	TGTGCCAGCTACGGGTCGGAAAAACTGTTTTTT
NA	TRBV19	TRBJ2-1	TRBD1	CASSIRTGLAYEQFF	TGTGCCAGTAGTATTCGGACAGGGCTGGCGTATGAGCAGTTCTTC
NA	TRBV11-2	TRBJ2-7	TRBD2	CASSVRTSGSYEQYF	TGTGCCAGCAGCGTACGGACTAGCGGTTCCTACGAGCAGTACTTC
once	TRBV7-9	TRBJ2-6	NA	CASSLGDRPHSVGANVLTF	TGTGCCAGCAGCTTAGGCGACAGGCCCCATTCTGTAGGGGCCAACGTCCTGACTTTC
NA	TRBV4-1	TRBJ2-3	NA	CASSQDAAGTDTQYF	TGCGCCAGCAGCCAAGATGCGGCTGGGACAGATACGCAGTATTTT
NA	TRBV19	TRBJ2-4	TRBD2	CASSILVAGGKSFVEKNIQYF	TGTGCCAGTAGTATATTGGTAGCGGGAGGGAAATCATTCGTGGAAAAAAACATTCAGTACTTC
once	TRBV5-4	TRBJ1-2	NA	CASSGGQVYGYTF	TGTGCCAGCAGCGGGGGACAAGTCTATGGCTACACCTTC
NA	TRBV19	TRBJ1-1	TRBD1	CASSTGQGNTEAFF	TGTGCCAGTAGTACGGGACAGGGGAACACTGAAGCTTTCTTT
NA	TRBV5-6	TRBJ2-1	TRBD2	CASSSIAGGNPSSYNEQFF	TGTGCCAGCAGCTCAATAGCGGGAGGCAACCCGAGCTCCTACAATGAGCAGTTCTTC
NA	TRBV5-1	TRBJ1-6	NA	CASSLERGPSEPLHF	TGCGCCAGCAGCTTAGAGCGGGGGCCCTCGGAACCCCTCCACTTT
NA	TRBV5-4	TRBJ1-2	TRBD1	CASSLVGTANYGYTF	TGTGCCAGCAGCTTGGTCGGGACAGCTAACTATGGCTACACCTTC
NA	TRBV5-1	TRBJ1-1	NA	CASRDSNTEAFF	TGCGCCAGCAGAGACAGTAACACTGAAGCTTTCTTT
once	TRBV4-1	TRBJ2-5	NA	CASSQGYGGGQETQYF	TGCGCCAGCAGCCAAGGATACGGTGGCGGCCAAGAGACCCAGTACTTC